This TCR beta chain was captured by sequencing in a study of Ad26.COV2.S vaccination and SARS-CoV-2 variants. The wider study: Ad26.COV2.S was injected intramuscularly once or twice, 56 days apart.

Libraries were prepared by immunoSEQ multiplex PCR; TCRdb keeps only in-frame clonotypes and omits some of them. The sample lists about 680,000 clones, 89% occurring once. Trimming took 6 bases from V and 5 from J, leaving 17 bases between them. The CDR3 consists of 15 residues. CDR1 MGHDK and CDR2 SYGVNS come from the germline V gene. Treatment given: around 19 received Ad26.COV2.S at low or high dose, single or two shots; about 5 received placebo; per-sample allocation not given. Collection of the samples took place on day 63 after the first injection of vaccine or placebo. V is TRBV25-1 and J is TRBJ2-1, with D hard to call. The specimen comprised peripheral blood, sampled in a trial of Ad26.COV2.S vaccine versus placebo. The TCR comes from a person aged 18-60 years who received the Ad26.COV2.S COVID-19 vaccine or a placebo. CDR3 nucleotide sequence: TGTGCCAGCAGGGGAAGGGATTCCTCACACAATGAGCAGTTCTTC. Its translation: CASRGRDSSHNEQFF. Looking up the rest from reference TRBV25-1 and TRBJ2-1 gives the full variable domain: EADIYQTPRYLVIGTGKKITLECSQTMGHDKMYWYQQDPGMELHLIHYSYGVNSTEKGDLSSESTVSRIRTEHFPLTLESARPSHTSQYLCASRGRDSSHNEQFFGPGTRLTVL.